The 32 T cell receptor beta chains below were found in one sample sequenced in a study of Graves' ophthalmopathy and Graves' hyperthyroidism (dated by TCRdb to the late 2010s). Sequencing relied on an Illumina HiSeq 2000. TCR beta CDR3 regions were amplified from RNA transcripts for repertoire sequencing. A first-round RT-PCR used HTBI primers with the Qiagen OneStep RT-PCR kit, followed by a second-round multiplex PCR, size selection and purification. TCRdb cleaned the public reads at Q25 with fastp, built clones with MiXCR and kept in-frame beta chains. Rows matching on CDR3 protein sequence are summarized as one entry with the most common DNA and genes. The sample has over 650,000 distinct CDR3 sequences on record, 35% to 45% of them singletons. 3% to 4% of the sample belongs to the ten largest clones. Specimen: peripheral blood. These receptors all come from an adult man with Graves' ophthalmopathy.

Points on this clonotype: This CDR3 is missing its conserved last phenylalanine or tryptophan, likely due to a read error. It is unclear where the CDR3 begins or ends on the DNA, so no DNA is shown, and the CDR3 is as TCRdb lists it. The chain has TRBV11-2 and TRBJ1-1; TRBD1 is taken as the D call from the table, unchecked against the DNA. The CDR3 is made up of 17 amino acids, end residues included. Germline V gives CDR1 SGHAT, CDR2 FQNNGV. CDR3 in amino acids: CASSPGQEVLMNTEAFS.

V gene TRBV25-1 combines with J gene TRBJ1-2; D perhaps matches TRBD1 (5 bases). The germline V gene has CDR1 MGHDK and CDR2 SYGVNS. This CDR3 region has 13 residues. V lost 8 bases and J 4 bases, leaving 14 bases between the germline ends. CDR3 in amino acids: CASVEQGLYGYTF. Here the CDR3 DNA reads TGTGCCAGCGTTGAGCAGGGTCTCTATGGCTACACCTTC.

This clonotype was recorded a few times. This is likely a read error, given that the CDR3 carries no conserved phenylalanine or tryptophan at its end. The limits of the CDR3 on the DNA are not certain, so only TCRdb's listed CDR3 is given. The chain uses TRBV2 and TRBJ1-2. The CDR3 is 9 residues long, counting both termini. Germline CDR1 and CDR2: SNHLY and FYNNEI. CDR3 protein: CASRDNRRV.

This clonotype came up a few times. The chain has TRBV12-3 or TRBV12-4 and TRBJ2-5; no clear D. This CDR3 region has 16 residues. Trimming took off 1 base at V and 6 bases at J, with 18 bases between the two ends. The CDR3 nucleotides are TGTGCCAGCAGTTTAGGGGCGGCTATCAGTGGGAAGACCCAGTACTTC. Its translation is CASSLGAAISGKTQYF.

V is TRBV6-1 and J is TRBJ2-7; 7 bases line up with TRBD1. V lost 2 bases and J lost 0; bases outside the gene matches: 7. Germline V gene sequence: CDR1 MNHNS, CDR2 SASEGT. The CDR3 totals 16 residues. Here the CDR3 DNA reads TGTGCCAGCAGTGAAAGGGGGCGTGCGGGCTCCTACGAGCAGTACTTC. Its translation is CASSERGRAGSYEQYF.

Concerning this clonotype: This sequence may be a read error, since a much larger clone differs from it by one base. The CDR3 DNA is TGTGCCAGCAGTTTGGGTAGCGGTTCGCAAGAGACCCAGGACTTC. This gives the protein CASSLGSGSQETQDF. This chain connects TRBV6-5 to TRBJ2-5, with a tentative D call TRBD2 (6 bases). The CDR3 is 15 residues long. In germline, CDR1 is MNHEY, CDR2 SVGAGI.

The chain joins TRBV25-1 to TRBJ2-7; 11 bases line up with TRBD2. The CDR3 runs 16 residues. Germline lookup yields CDR1 MGHDK and CDR2 SYGVNS. Trimming cost V 6 bases and J 3 bases; bases outside gene matches: 10. The CDR3 sequence: CASSQGGTSGSYEQYF. The CDR3 DNA follows: TGTGCCAGCAGCCAAGGGGGAACTAGCGGGAGCTACGAGCAGTACTTC.

In DNA form, the CDR3 reads TGCAGTGCTAGTAGGCCGTCGGATAATTCCTACGAGCAGTACTTC. Translation: CSASRPSDNSYEQYF. The chain recombines TRBV20-1 with TRBJ2-7; D ambiguous. Per the germline V gene, CDR1 is DFQATT and CDR2 is SNEGSKA (reference sequence). Trimming removed 3 bases from V and 1 base from J, with 16 bases in between. The CDR3 covers 15 residues.

V and J are TRBV7-3 and TRBJ2-5, with TRBD2 identical over 9 bases. Germline loops: CDR1 SGHTA, CDR2 FQGTGA. Germline trimming cut 6 bases from V and 7 bases from J; bases unmatched to any gene: 9. The CDR3 spans 14 residues. Here the CDR3 DNA reads TGTGCCAGCAGTTACGCGGGAGGGGCAGGGACCCAGTACTTC. Its translation is CASSYAGGAGTQYF.

The rearrangement links TRBV27 to TRBJ1-1; TRBD1 matches at 9 bases. V dropped 7 bases and J dropped 12; count of bases not matched to a gene: 9. Germline CDR1 is MNHEY and CDR2 is SMNVEV (reference sequence). There are 12 residues in the CDR3. The CDR3 bases are TGTGCCAGCACCGGGGGGGACAGGGAAACTTTCTTT. It yields the protein CASTGGDRETFF.

The chain recombines TRBV4-1 with TRBJ1-1; no firm D call. V shed 3 bases and J shed 0 bases, with 20 bases lying between them. CDR1 is MGHRA, CDR2 YSYEKL, per germline. The CDR3 is 18 amino acids. The DNA of the CDR3 is TGCGCCAGCAGCCAGGAAACTTTGAAGGGATATTTGAACACTGAAGCTTTCTTT. Translated: CASSQETLKGYLNTEAFF.

Turning to this clonotype: The CDR3 end shows no conserved phenylalanine or tryptophan, and so a read error is likely. CDR3 sequence: CASREPGLDSPLHY. In nucleotides, the CDR3 is TGTGCCAGCAGGGAGCCCGGGCTAGATTCACCCCTCCACTAT. The J gene is TRBJ1-6, the V gene TRBV2, with D unclear. V lost 6 bases and J 8 bases, leaving 14 bases between the germline ends. Per germline, CDR1 SNHLY and CDR2 FYNNEI. This CDR3 region has 14 residues.

This clonotype was recorded a few times. The chain carries TRBV12-3 or TRBV12-4 and TRBJ2-7; D may be TRBD1 (6 bases). The CDR3 is 14 residues long. V lost 6 bases to trimming and J lost 2 bases, with 14 bases between them. CDR3 DNA sequence: TGTGCCAGCAGCCCGCCCCAGGGGCCCTACGAGCAGTACTTC. Translating gives CASSPPQGPYEQYF.

As to this clonotype: One end of the junction fails to match germline, which may point to a read error. The V and J genes are TRBV7-8 and TRBJ1-1, with D possibly TRBD1 on 6 matching bases. Per the germline V gene, CDR1 is SGHVS and CDR2 is FQNEAQ. The CDR3 is made up of 15 amino acids. The CDR3 DNA follows: TGCGCCAGCAGCCAGATTACAGGGAAGAACACTGAAGCTTTCTTT. Translated, it gives CASSQITGKNTEAFF.

This clonotype was recorded once. The gene calls are TRBV2 and TRBJ1-1, with 10 bases matching TRBD1. CDR1 and CDR2 from the germline V gene are SNHLY and FYNNEI. This CDR3 comprises 16 residues. V trimming: 5 bases; J trimming: 0 bases; junction bases outside the gene matches: 6. DNA of the CDR3: TGTGCCAGCAGTTACCGGGACAGGGGCATGAACACTGAAGCTTTCTTT. This sequence encodes CASSYRDRGMNTEAFF.

To note about this clonotype: A much larger clonotype is one base distant, so this may be a read error. CDR3 sequence reads: CASSSALDREGQPQHF. CDR3 sequence (DNA): TGTGCCAGCAGCTCCGCTCTAGACAGGGAGGGTCAGCCCCAGCATTTT. The rearrangement links TRBV7-9 to TRBJ1-5; 7 bases map to TRBD1. CDR1 and CDR2 from the germline V gene are SEHNR and FQNEAQ (reference sequence). The CDR3 covers 16 residues. V lost 4 bases and J lost 6; bases outside the gene matches: 12.

This clonotype was picked up a small number of times. The chain combines TRBV10-3 with TRBJ1-5; no clear D. The ends were cut back, 7 bases at V and 6 bases at J, with 19 bases in the middle. The germline V gene has CDR1 ENHRY and CDR2 SYGVKD. CDR3 length: 15 amino acids. The CDR3: CAITSSVGVSQPQHF. As DNA, the CDR3 is TGTGCCATCACGTCCTCAGTTGGGGTCAGTCAGCCCCAGCATTTT.

Details on this clonotype: This is likely a read error, given that the CDR3 carries no conserved phenylalanine or tryptophan at its end. CDR3: CSARTGETQYL. CDR3 nucleotide sequence: TGCAGTGCTAGAACTGGCGAGACCCAGTACCTC. The chain employs TRBV20-1 and TRBJ2-5; D gene uncertain. In germline, CDR1 is DFQATT, CDR2 SNEGSKA (reference sequence). CDR3 length: 11 amino acids. The V end was cut by 2 bases, the J end by 5 bases, with 6 bases between.

This clonotype was picked up a small number of times. The chain is built from TRBV2 and TRBJ1-1, with D perhaps matching TRBD1 (5 bases). The CDR3 length is 15 residues. The germline CDR1 and CDR2 sequences are SNHLY and FYNNEI. Trimming pared 7 bases from V and 1 base from J, leaving 16 bases between. CDR3 in DNA: TGTGCCAGCACCCCGAGTCAGGGAAGGAACACTGAAGCTTTCTTT. Translation: CASTPSQGRNTEAFF. The whole variable domain, filled in from reference TRBV2 and TRBJ1-1, reads EPEVTQTPSHQVTQMGQEVILRCVPISNHLYFYWYRQILGQKVEFLVSFYNNEISEKSEIFDDQFSVERPDGSNFTLKIRSTKLEDSAMYFCASTPSQGRNTEAFFGQGTRLTVV.

As for this clonotype: Being one base from a much bigger clone, this may be a read error. This chain links TRBV9 with TRBJ1-2, with a tentative D call TRBD1 (6 bases). The CDR3 runs to 14 residues. The germline gives CDR1 SGDLS, CDR2 YYNGEE. DNA of the CDR3: TGTGTCAGCAGCAGACCGGGACAAAGTTATGGCTACACCTTC. It codes for CVSSRPGQSYGYTF. The full variable domain, its missing parts supplied by reference TRBV9 and TRBJ1-2, is DSGVTQTPKHLITATGQRVTLRCSPRSGDLSVYWYQQSLDQGLQFLIQYYNGEERAKGNILERFSAQQFPDLHSELNLSSLELGDSALYFCVSSRPGQSYGYTFGSGTRLTVV.

V gene TRBV11-2 combines with J gene TRBJ1-3; D may be TRBD1 (6 bases). Germline V gene sequence: CDR1 SGHAT, CDR2 FQNNGV. With 7 bases removed from V and 0 bases from J, the gap between germline ends came to 16 bases. The CDR3 covers 16 residues. The CDR3 nucleotides read TGTGCCAGCACCCCTCCGGGACATTACTCTGGAAACACCATATATTTT. Its protein product is CASTPPGHYSGNTIYF.

The CDR3 sequence is CASSRSRSGNTIYF. CDR3 bases: TGTGCCAGCAGTCGATCCCGCTCTGGAAACACCATATATTTT. The J gene is TRBJ1-3, the V gene TRBV6-5; D remains unclear. This CDR3 has 14 residues. V gave up 5 bases and J gave up 0 bases, with 8 bases separating them. In germline, CDR1 is MNHEY, CDR2 SVGAGI.

This clonotype was seen many times. This chain's CDR3 is CASSVSQGPQYF. In DNA form, the CDR3 reads TGTGCCAGCAGCGTATCACAGGGCCCGCAGTACTTC. The chain joins TRBV9 to TRBJ2-7, with D perhaps matching TRBD1 (6 bases). The CDR3 length is 12 residues. The germline V gene encodes CDR1 SGDLS and CDR2 YYNGEE. V lost 1 base and J 9 bases, leaving 11 bases between the germline ends.

This clonotype was seen only a few times. This chain connects TRBV12-3 or TRBV12-4 to TRBJ1-2, with a possible D match to TRBD1 (6 bases). V lost 3 bases and J lost 7, with 12 bases in between. The CDR3 runs to 13 residues. CDR3 nucleotides: TGTGCCAGCAGTTTGGGCACAGGGTCTGGCTACACCTTC. The encoded protein is CASSLGTGSGYTF.

This clonotype has just one count. The V and J genes are TRBV29-1 and TRBJ2-7; TRBD1 matches 9 bases. Trimming removed 8 bases from V and 6 bases from J; junction bases left unmatched: 8. This CDR3 is built from 12 residues. Germline V gene lookup returns CDR1 SQVTM and CDR2 ANQGSEA. The CDR3 DNA reads as TGCAGCAGCCACAGGGGGCGCGCCGAGCAGTACTTC. Protein product: CSSHRGRAEQYF.

Comments on this clonotype: Because the CDR3 is missing its conserved closing phenylalanine or tryptophan, this is likely a read error. The chain employs TRBV7-8 and TRBJ2-7; D is unclear. The germline V and J ends were trimmed by 5 bases and 0 bases, with 11 bases remaining between them. CDR1 and CDR2 (germline): SGHVS, FQNEAQ. The CDR3 extends over 14 amino acids. The CDR3 nucleotides read TGTGCCAGCAGCCAAGGGCAGAGCTCCTACGAGCAGTACTGC. Translated, it gives CASSQGQSSYEQYC.

This sequence joins TRBV2 and TRBJ1-2; possibly TRBD1 for D (6 bases). Germline V gives CDR1 SNHLY, CDR2 FYNNEI. The V end lost 6 bases, the J end lost 4 bases, and 15 bases lay between the germline ends. The CDR3 consists of 14 residues. The CDR3 loop is CASSPGAPSYGYTF. In nucleotides, the CDR3 is TGTGCCAGCAGCCCAGGGGCACCCTCCTATGGCTACACCTTC. Filled out from reference TRBV2 and TRBJ1-2, the complete variable domain reads EPEVTQTPSHQVTQMGQEVILRCVPISNHLYFYWYRQILGQKVEFLVSFYNNEISEKSEIFDDQFSVERPDGSNFTLKIRSTKLEDSAMYFCASSPGAPSYGYTFGSGTRLTVV.

This clonotype showed up just a few times. The chain recombines TRBV12-3 or TRBV12-4 with TRBJ1-3, with D perhaps matching TRBD1 (5 bases). The CDR3 runs to 14 residues. The ends were cut back, 6 bases at V and 2 bases at J, with 11 bases in the middle. The CDR3 DNA reads as TGTGCCAGCAGCCCGCCAGGGACTGGAAACACCATATATTTT. Amino acid sequence: CASSPPGTGNTIYF.

This clonotype was picked up a small number of times. The junction departs from germline at one end; a sequencing error may be responsible. The chain couples TRBV10-3 to TRBJ2-7; no clear D. The germline V gene encodes CDR1 ENHRY and CDR2 SYGVKD. The CDR3 is made up of 13 amino acids. The CDR3 loop reads CASSEWWIYEQYF. CDR3 bases: TGTGCCAGCAGTGAATGGTGGATTTACGAGCAGTACTTC.

This clonotype was seen repeatedly, ten times or more. This rearrangement joins TRBV20-1 to TRBJ2-5; 9 bases map to TRBD2. V shed 3 bases, J shed 1 base, and the junction held 9 bases outside the gene matches. The CDR3 is 16 residues long. The V gene's germline CDR1 is DFQATT and CDR2 SNEGSKA (reference sequence). CDR3 sequence reads: CSASGSSGGTQETQYF. The CDR3 coding sequence is TGCAGTGCTAGTGGGTCCAGCGGGGGGACCCAAGAGACCCAGTACTTC.

Details on this clonotype: A single base separates this from a much larger clone, so it may be a read error. This rearrangement joins TRBV7-3 to TRBJ1-2; D gene uncertain. The V end was cut by 2 bases, the J end by 5 bases, with 12 bases between. The CDR3 loop spans 14 amino acids. In germline, CDR1 is SGHTA, CDR2 FQGTGA. Written as DNA, the CDR3 is TGTGCCAGCAGCTTAGAGGTGGGGAGATATGGCTACACCTTC. Its translation: CASSLEVGRYGYTF. The full variable domain, rest sourced from reference TRBV7-3 and TRBJ1-2, is GAGVSQTPSNKVTEKGKYVELRCDPISGHTALYWYRQSLGQGPEFLIYFQGTGAADDSGLPNDRFFAVRPEGSVSTLKIQRTERGDSAVYLCASSLEVGRYGYTFGSGTRLTVV.

The chain employs TRBV7-9 and TRBJ2-2; 7 bases are a match to TRBD1. The CDR3 is 13 residues long. Germline-derived CDR1 and CDR2 are SEHNR and FQNEAQ (reference sequence). The ends lost 5 bases at V and 6 bases at J; junction bases unmatched: 3. The CDR3 is CASSGTEAGELFF. For the CDR3, the DNA is TGTGCCAGCAGCGGGACAGAGGCCGGGGAGCTGTTTTTT.